The 31 T cell receptor beta chains listed next were all sequenced from one sample in a study of Ad26.COV2.S vaccination and SARS-CoV-2 variants. The treatment was: about 20 received Ad26.COV2.S at low or high dose, single or two shots; about 5 received placebo; per-sample allocation not given. Samples analyzed were those drawn on day 63 after the first vaccine or placebo injection. Repertoires were generated with immunoSEQ multiplex PCR, while TCRdb's copy carries only in-frame clones and drops some. The sample has around 320,000 clones; around 87% are singletons. The sequences come from peripheral blood, collected in a trial of Ad26.COV2.S vaccine versus placebo. These receptors all stem from a person aged 18 to 65 who received the Ad26.COV2.S COVID-19 vaccine or a placebo.

The chain recombines TRBV6-6 with TRBJ2-4, with D possibly TRBD2 on 5 matching bases. The CDR3 runs 15 residues. Per the germline V gene, CDR1 is MNHNY and CDR2 is SVGAGI (reference sequence). Trimming cost V 2 bases and J 7 bases, with 15 bases left between them. The CDR3 sequence is CASSYAPARDNIQYF. CDR3 nucleotide sequence: TGTGCCAGCAGTTACGCCCCCGCACGGGATAACATTCAGTACTTC.

J is TRBJ1-3 and V is TRBV28; 11 bases fit TRBD1. The CDR3 runs 17 residues. Germline CDR1 reads MDHEN; CDR2 reads SYDVKM. V gave up 3 bases and J gave up 3 bases; unmatched junction bases: 7. CDR3 sequence: CASSLGGQGDYGNTIYF. Written as DNA, the CDR3 is TGTGCCAGCAGTTTGGGGGGACAGGGGGATTATGGAAACACCATATATTTT.

This clone showed up just a few times. The chain is built from TRBV12-3 or TRBV12-4 and TRBJ1-1; D gene ambiguous. V lost 5 bases and J 5 bases, leaving 12 bases between the germline ends. This CDR3 comprises 13 residues. The CDR3 loop reads CASSPGWSTEAFF. For the CDR3, the DNA is TGTGCCAGCAGTCCGGGGTGGAGTACTGAAGCTTTCTTT.

The chain employs TRBV12-3 or TRBV12-4 and TRBJ2-1, with unresolved D. CDR3 length: 11 amino acids. Between the trimmed V and J ends, which lost 7 bases and 8 bases, there was a span of 9 bases. CDR3 protein: CASTSSDEQFF. The CDR3 bases are TGTGCCAGCACCTCGAGCGATGAGCAGTTCTTC.

The chain has TRBV6-5 and TRBJ2-3, with 12 positions matching TRBD2. CDR1 and CDR2 (germline): MNHEY, SVGAGI. This CDR3 has 15 residues. V lost 6 bases to trimming and J lost 4 bases; unmatched junction nucleotides: 5. In DNA form, the CDR3 reads TGTGCCAGCAGGACTACTAGCGGGGGGCCAGATACGCAGTATTTT. Protein sequence: CASRTTSGGPDTQYF.

This chain uses TRBV2 with TRBJ1-6; TRBD1 aligns across 11 bases. CDR1 and CDR2 from the germline V gene are SNHLY and FYNNEI. This CDR3 is 14 amino acids long. The V segment lost 7 bases and the J segment 8 bases; nucleotides outside the gene matches: 4. CDR3 sequence: CASKRDRGDSPLHF. The CDR3 DNA sequence: TGTGCCAGCAAGCGGGACAGGGGGGATTCACCCCTCCACTTT.

V usage is TRBV27 and J usage is TRBJ1-4; D is uncertain. The CDR3 runs to 16 residues. Trimming pared 5 bases from V and 7 bases from J, leaving 20 bases between. The germline V gene encodes CDR1 MNHEY and CDR2 SMNVEV (reference sequence). DNA for the CDR3: TGTGCCAGCAGTGCGTCCCCCCACGGGCCTACTGAAAAACTGTTTTTT. The encoded protein is CASSASPHGPTEKLFF. Full variable domain (missing parts from reference TRBV27 and TRBJ1-4): EAQVTQNPRYLITVTGKKLTVTCSQNMNHEYMSWYRQDPGLGLRQIYYSMNVEVTDKGDVPEGYKVSRKEKRNFPLILESPSPNQTSLYFCASSASPHGPTEKLFFGSGTQLSVL.

This chain connects TRBV4-3 to TRBJ1-5; no clear D gene. Germline-derived CDR1 and CDR2 are LGHNA and YSLEER. V shed 0 bases and J shed 9 bases, with 15 bases lying between them. This CDR3 comprises 15 residues. The CDR3 DNA reads as TGCGCCAGCAGCCAAGATTTTCCGAATAGCGGGCCCCAGCATTTT. Protein product: CASSQDFPNSGPQHF.

This clone was recorded only once. V gene TRBV6-6 combines with J gene TRBJ2-7; 8 bases match TRBD1. This CDR3 is 13 amino acids long. In germline, CDR1 is MNHNY, CDR2 SVGAGI (reference sequence). V lost 5 bases, J lost 6 bases, and 6 bases stayed unmatched. In nucleotides, the CDR3 is TGTGCCAGCAGTCGGGACAGGTTTGTCGAGCAGTACTTC. This translates into CASSRDRFVEQYF.

The gene calls are TRBV5-6 and TRBJ1-2; D ambiguous. The V end was cut by 0 bases, the J end by 7 bases, with 10 bases between. CDR1 is SGHDT and CDR2 is YYEEEE in the germline V gene. This CDR3 comprises 13 residues. In nucleotides, the CDR3 is TGTGCCAGCAGCTTGGCGACCTCGGCTGGCTACACCTTC. This gives the protein CASSLATSAGYTF.

The CDR3, as DNA: TGTGCCAGCAGCGGGGAACCTGGGGCCAACGTCCTGACTTTC. As protein: CASSGEPGANVLTF. The chain combines TRBV9 with TRBJ2-6, with unresolved D. V dropped 3 bases and J dropped 2 bases, with 6 bases sitting between them. The CDR3 is made up of 14 amino acids. The germline V gene encodes CDR1 SGDLS and CDR2 YYNGEE.

This chain links TRBV4-3 with TRBJ2-7, with D uncertain. The CDR3 is 15 residues long. The germline gives CDR1 LGHNA, CDR2 YSLEER. Trimming removed 0 bases from V and 0 bases from J, with 9 bases in between. DNA for the CDR3: TGCGCCAGCAGCCAAGAAGTCGCAGGCTCCTACGAGCAGTACTTC. This gives the protein CASSQEVAGSYEQYF.

This chain's CDR3 is CASSSSVPLTEAFF. The CDR3 region has the DNA TGTGCCAGCAGCTCCAGTGTCCCCCTCACTGAAGCTTTCTTT. J is TRBJ1-1 and V is TRBV7-6; no firm D call. V was shortened by 4 bases and J by 4 bases, with 13 bases between the two germline ends. Germline loops: CDR1 SGHVS, CDR2 FNYEAQ. This CDR3 comprises 14 residues.

The V and J genes are TRBV24-1 and TRBJ2-1, with D possibly being TRBD1 (6 bases). V lost 9 bases, J lost 5 bases, and 10 bases lay in between. The CDR3 runs to 12 residues. Germline values: CDR1 KGHDR, CDR2 SFDVKD. The CDR3: CATGTQNNEQFF. The CDR3 region has the DNA TGTGCCACCGGGACACAAAACAATGAGCAGTTCTTC.

This chain links TRBV2 with TRBJ1-1, with TRBD1 identical over 11 bases. This CDR3 spans 15 amino acids. V trimming: 7 bases; J trimming: 1 base; junction bases outside the gene matches: 5. CDR1 and CDR2 (germline): SNHLY, FYNNEI. The DNA for the CDR3 is TGTGCCAGCACTTGGGACAGGGGGAGGAACACTGAAGCTTTCTTT. This sequence encodes CASTWDRGRNTEAFF.

The genes are TRBV7-8 and TRBJ2-1; 11 nucleotides match TRBD2. V gave up 3 bases and J gave up 5 bases; unmatched junction bases: 6. Germline CDR1 reads SGHVS; CDR2 reads FQNEAQ. The CDR3 has 16 residues. The CDR3 DNA is TGTGCCAGCAGCTTGGTAGCGGGGGGGTTAAACAATGAGCAGTTCTTC. Protein: CASSLVAGGLNNEQFF.

This chain uses TRBV12-3 or TRBV12-4 with TRBJ2-5, with 7 bases identical to TRBD2. The junction had 5 bases not matched to a gene; V was cut back by 3 bases and J by 7 bases. The CDR3 consists of 13 residues. The CDR3 reads CASSFRDYGTQYF. The CDR3 nucleotides are TGTGCCAGCAGTTTCCGGGACTACGGGACCCAGTACTTC.

V is TRBV10-3 and J is TRBJ2-1; no firm D call. The CDR3 is 16 amino acids. The germline V and J ends were trimmed by 0 bases and 0 bases, with 9 bases remaining between them. Per germline, CDR1 ENHRY and CDR2 SYGVKD. The CDR3 loop reads CAISESAGLSYNEQFF. The CDR3 DNA sequence: TGTGCCATCAGTGAGTCGGCAGGTCTCTCCTACAATGAGCAGTTCTTC.

This rearrangement joins TRBV4-1 to TRBJ2-1; D remains ambiguous. V dropped 0 bases and J dropped 5 bases, with 11 bases sitting between them. The germline V gene encodes CDR1 MGHRA and CDR2 YSYEKL. The CDR3 runs to 15 residues. CDR3 region: CASSQDSSFDNEQFF. The CDR3 DNA reads TGCGCCAGCAGCCAAGATTCGAGCTTTGACAATGAGCAGTTCTTC.

The gene calls are TRBV12-3 or TRBV12-4 and TRBJ2-5; D remains unclear. V was pared by 6 bases and J by 5 bases, with 10 bases between. The CDR3 contains 12 residues. CDR3: CASSETVETQYF. The CDR3 DNA sequence: TGTGCCAGCAGCGAAACGGTCGAGACCCAGTACTTC.

V and J are TRBV7-2 and TRBJ1-1; perhaps TRBD1 as D (6 bases). Deletions cut 5 bases from V and 5 bases from J, with 12 bases between. The CDR3 has 13 amino acids. Germline assignment: CDR1 SGHTA and CDR2 FQGNSA. The CDR3 here is CASSTRGGTEAFF. The DNA for the CDR3 is TGTGCCAGCAGCACCAGGGGAGGGACTGAAGCTTTCTTT.

This chain links TRBV4-3 with TRBJ1-2; 8 bases align to TRBD1. Germline loops: CDR1 LGHNA, CDR2 YSLEER. The CDR3 covers 16 residues. With V trimmed by 0 bases and J by 4 bases, 7 bases remained unmatched. The DNA of the CDR3 is TGCGCCAGCAGCCAAGATCCGGGCAGGGGGCTCTATGGCTACACCTTC. It yields the protein CASSQDPGRGLYGYTF.

The chain joins TRBV13 to TRBJ1-3; D call uncertain. Trimming stripped 0 bases from V and 6 bases from J, with 0 bases between. CDR1 and CDR2 (germline): PRHDT, FYEKMQ (reference sequence). This CDR3 is 11 amino acids long. The CDR3 region is CASSLGNTIYF. CDR3 nucleotides: TGTGCCAGCAGCTTAGGAAACACCATATATTTT.

The rearrangement uses TRBV10-3 and TRBJ1-2; unclear D gene. This CDR3 comprises 14 residues. The germline V gene encodes CDR1 ENHRY and CDR2 SYGVKD. V was clipped by 10 bases and J by 3 bases, with 18 bases between them. The CDR3 spells CATTEGGEDYGYTF. CDR3 coding DNA: TGTGCCACAACCGAGGGCGGGGAGGACTATGGCTACACCTTC.

There are a few counts of this clone. The chain uses TRBV2 and TRBJ1-4; D possibly corresponds to TRBD1 (5 bases). This CDR3 spans 15 amino acids. V gave up 0 bases and J gave up 3 bases, with 8 bases separating them. Germline V gene lookup returns CDR1 SNHLY and CDR2 FYNNEI. The CDR3 reads CASSEAQGSNEKLFF. The CDR3, as DNA: TGTGCCAGCAGTGAAGCCCAGGGATCTAATGAAAAACTGTTTTTT.

The V gene is TRBV4-1, the J gene TRBJ2-2; 8 bases are a match to TRBD1. In germline, CDR1 is MGHRA, CDR2 YSYEKL. The CDR3 loop spans 18 amino acids. Unmatched junction bases numbered 11, after V lost 0 bases and J lost 5 bases. The CDR3 is CASSQEGTGIFWTGELFF. The CDR3 DNA follows: TGCGCCAGCAGCCAAGAAGGGACAGGTATTTTTTGGACCGGGGAGCTGTTTTTT.

The chain combines TRBV9 with TRBJ1-5; D unresolved. Germline V lookup: CDR1 SGDLS, CDR2 YYNGEE. Deletions cut 0 bases from V and 9 bases from J, with 13 bases between. This CDR3 comprises 14 residues. CDR3 coding DNA: TGTGCCAGCAGCGTAGGCGGCCCAGAAGGGCCCCAGCATTTT. Translated: CASSVGGPEGPQHF.

V gene TRBV7-2 combines with J gene TRBJ1-3; TRBD1 is a possible D gene (6 bases). The length of the CDR3 is 15 residues. From germline, CDR1 is SGHTA and CDR2 FQGNSA. The germline V and J ends were trimmed by 1 base and 7 bases, with 14 bases remaining between them. In nucleotides, the CDR3 is TGTGCCAGCAGCTTAGGGCGCCAGGGGAGGAACACCATATATTTT. Amino acid sequence: CASSLGRQGRNTIYF.

The V call is TRBV7-3, the J call TRBJ1-1; a possible D gene is TRBD1 (6 bases). V lost 5 bases to trimming and J lost 2 bases, with 9 bases between them. The CDR3 is 13 amino acids. Germline assignment: CDR1 SGHTA and CDR2 FQGTGA. CDR3 region: CASSQGYNTEAFF. The CDR3 bases are TGTGCCAGCAGCCAGGGGTATAACACTGAAGCTTTCTTT.

Notes on this clone: In the same sample, other DNA sequences code for this CDR3. This chain connects TRBV5-1 to TRBJ2-5, with a tentative D call TRBD1 (6 bases). From germline, CDR1 is SGHRS and CDR2 YFSETQ. The CDR3 contains 13 residues. The V end lost 4 bases, the J end lost 2 bases, and 9 bases lay between the germline ends. CDR3 coding DNA: TGCGCCAGCAGCCCTGGACAGCAAGAGACCCAGTACTTC. Encoded protein: CASSPGQQETQYF.

This rearrangement joins TRBV7-9 to TRBJ2-2; TRBD2 is a possible D gene (5 bases). The CDR3 is 15 residues long. Germline-derived CDR1 and CDR2 are SEHNR and FQNEAQ (reference sequence). Trimming removed 4 bases from V and 2 bases from J, with 11 bases in between. The CDR3 region has the DNA TGTGCCAGCAGCTCGGACTGGAAAAACACCGGGGAGCTGTTTTTT. Translating gives CASSSDWKNTGELFF.